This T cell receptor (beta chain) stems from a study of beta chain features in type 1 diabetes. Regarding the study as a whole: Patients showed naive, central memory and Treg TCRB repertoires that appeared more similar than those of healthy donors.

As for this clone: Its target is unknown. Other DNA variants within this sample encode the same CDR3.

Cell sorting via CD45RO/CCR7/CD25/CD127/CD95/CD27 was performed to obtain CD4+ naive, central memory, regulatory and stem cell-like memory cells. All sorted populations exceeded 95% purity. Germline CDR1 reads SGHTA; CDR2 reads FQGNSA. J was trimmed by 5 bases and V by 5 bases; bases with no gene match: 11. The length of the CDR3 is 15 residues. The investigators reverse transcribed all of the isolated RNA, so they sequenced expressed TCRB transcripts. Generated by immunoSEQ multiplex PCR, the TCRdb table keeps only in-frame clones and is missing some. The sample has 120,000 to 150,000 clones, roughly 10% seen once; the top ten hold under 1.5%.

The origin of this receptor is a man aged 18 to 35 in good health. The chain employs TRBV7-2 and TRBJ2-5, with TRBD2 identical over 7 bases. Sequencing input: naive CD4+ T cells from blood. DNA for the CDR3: TGTGCCAGCAGCCTGTCCGGCGGGGGTGGGGAGACCCAGTACTTC. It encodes CASSLSGGGGETQYF.